These 15 T cell receptor beta chains were all obtained from the same sample, sequenced in a study of STAT5B mutations in CD4+ large granular lymphocyte leukemia. This table comes from immunoSEQ multiplex PCR, and its TCRdb copy is limited to in-frame clones, with some not included. The sample holds about 4,600 clones, around three quarters seen once. The sequencing sample was made of PBMCs. The receptors shown here come from a man between 65 and 80 years old with CD4+ T-cell large granular lymphocyte leukemia.

The chain combines TRBV5-1 with TRBJ2-2; unclear D gene. V shed 4 bases and J shed 1 base, with 2 bases lying between them. The CDR3 extends over 12 amino acids. Germline V gene lookup returns CDR1 SGHRS and CDR2 YFSETQ. The CDR3: CASSKNTGELFF. DNA of the CDR3: TGCGCCAGCAGCAAGAACACCGGGGAGCTGTTTTTT.

This clone is a singleton in its sample. This chain connects TRBV18 to TRBJ2-7, with D perhaps given as TRBD1 or TRBD2 (5 bases each). This CDR3 is 13 amino acids long. V was shortened by 2 bases and J by 8 bases, with 13 bases between the two germline ends. Germline values: CDR1 KGHSH, CDR2 LQKENI. In DNA, the CDR3 is TGTGCCAGCTCACCATACAGCCGGGGCAAGCAGTACGTC. Protein: CASSPYSRGKQYV.

The chain is built from TRBV5-4 and TRBJ2-5, with no clear D. The CDR3 extends over 16 amino acids. Between the trimmed V and J ends, which lost 3 bases and 1 base, there was a span of 16 bases. Germline lookup yields CDR1 SGHNT and CDR2 YYREEE (reference sequence). CDR3 loop: CASSSPGRHSQETQYF. The DNA of the CDR3 is TGTGCCAGCAGCTCGCCGGGCCGCCACTCCCAAGAGACCCAGTACTTC.

V gene TRBV30 combines with J gene TRBJ2-6, with TRBD1 as a possible D gene (6 bases). Trimming cost V 4 bases and J 4 bases, with 14 bases left between them. The CDR3 is 15 amino acids. Germline assignment: CDR1 GTSNPN and CDR2 SVGIG (reference sequence). CDR3: CAWNIQGAGANVLTF. In DNA, the CDR3 is TGTGCCTGGAACATACAGGGTGCAGGGGCCAACGTCCTGACTTTC.

The chain couples TRBV5-1 to TRBJ2-1; 10 bases map to TRBD2. In germline, CDR1 is SGHRS, CDR2 YFSETQ. CDR3 length: 15 amino acids. The J segment lost 4 bases and the V segment lost 2 bases, leaving 3 bases of the junction unmatched. CDR3 amino acids: CASSLTSGAYNEQFF. Written as DNA, the CDR3 is TGCGCCAGCAGCTTAACTAGCGGGGCTTACAATGAGCAGTTCTTC.

The chain has TRBV5-1 and TRBJ2-7; 12 nucleotides match TRBD2. The CDR3 sequence is 15 residues long. Germline lookup yields CDR1 SGHRS and CDR2 YFSETQ. The J segment lost 4 bases and the V segment lost 4 bases, leaving 6 bases of the junction unmatched. CDR3 sequence: CASSVGTSGFYEQYF. Here the CDR3 DNA reads TGCGCCAGCAGCGTGGGGACTAGCGGGTTTTACGAGCAGTACTTC.

A single count supports this clone. The CDR3 spells CSAGGLGPPYEQYF. DNA of the CDR3: TGCAGCGCAGGGGGGCTAGGACCCCCCTACGAGCAGTACTTC. The genes are TRBV29-1 and TRBJ2-7, with a weak D call TRBD1 (7 bases). CDR3 size: 14 residues. V lost 7 bases and J 2 bases, leaving 18 bases between the germline ends. The germline CDR1 and CDR2 sequences are SQVTM and ANQGSEA.

This sequence joins TRBV5-1 and TRBJ1-4; D not resolved. Germline loops: CDR1 SGHRS, CDR2 YFSETQ. Trimming shortened V by 0 bases and J by 8 bases, and 11 bases separated the two germline ends. The CDR3 length is 14 residues. The CDR3 DNA reads TGCGCCAGCAGCTTGGGCCATATGGGGGAAAAACTGTTTTTT. Translated, it gives CASSLGHMGEKLFF.

The chain employs TRBV10-2 and TRBJ1-3, with D unresolved. The CDR3 loop spans 14 amino acids. Deletions cut 2 bases from V and 8 bases from J, with 13 bases between. Germline assignment: CDR1 WSHSY and CDR2 SAAADI. In nucleotides, the CDR3 is TGCGCCAGCAGTGAGGCGGCTCTAGTGGACACCATATATTTT. It translates to CASSEAALVDTIYF.

The genes are TRBV6-5 and TRBJ1-1; 7 bases are shared with TRBD1. In germline, CDR1 is MNHEY, CDR2 SVGAGI. This CDR3 has 15 amino acids. The V gene end was trimmed by 4 bases and the J gene end by 1 base; junction bases not matched to a gene: 6. CDR3 in DNA: TGTGCCAGCAGTTCTACCGGGACAGCGAACACTGAAGCTTTCTTT. It codes for CASSSTGTANTEAFF.

This chain joins TRBV7-9 and TRBJ2-2; 15 bases match TRBD2. This CDR3 has 18 amino acids. V gave up 4 bases and J gave up 5 bases; unmatched junction bases: 8. Germline lookup yields CDR1 SEHNR and CDR2 FQNEAQ (reference sequence). The CDR3 nucleotides read TGTGCCAGCAGCTCGGGGACTAGCGGGAGGAGGCGGACCGGGGAGCTGTTTTTT. It codes for CASSSGTSGRRRTGELFF.

This clone was seen a few times. This chain joins TRBV27 and TRBJ2-1; D perhaps matches TRBD2 (6 bases). The CDR3 totals 11 residues. Germline V gene data show CDR1 as MNHEY and CDR2 as SMNVEV (reference sequence). Trimming removed 6 bases at V and 11 bases at J, with 11 bases between. As DNA, the CDR3 is TGTGCCAGCAGGACCGGGAGTCAGCAGTTCTTC. Translated: CASRTGSQQFF.

V and J are TRBV23-1 and TRBJ2-7; D possibly corresponds to TRBD1 (6 bases). TRBV23-1 is given ORF status, its function remaining uncertain. V dropped 0 bases and J dropped 2 bases, with 20 bases sitting between them. This CDR3 has 18 residues. The CDR3 spells CASSQSPHERGLPYEQYV. CDR3 DNA sequence: TGCGCCAGCAGTCAATCCCCGCATGAAAGGGGGTTGCCCTACGAGCAGTACGTC.

The chain employs TRBV10-2 and TRBJ2-7; TRBD1 agrees at 8 bases. Trimming cost V 5 bases and J 4 bases; bases outside gene matches: 7. This CDR3 is built from 14 residues. Germline CDR1 and CDR2: WSHSY and SAAADI. The DNA for the CDR3 is TGCGCCAGCAGTCCGGACAGGGTAGTATACGAGCAGTACGTC. Protein sequence: CASSPDRVVYEQYV.

This chain connects TRBV5-4 to TRBJ2-2; 7 bases are shared with TRBD1. The CDR3 consists of 17 residues. The germline gives CDR1 SGHNT, CDR2 YYREEE (reference sequence). V shed 5 bases, J shed 2 bases, and the junction held 12 bases outside the gene matches. The CDR3 is CASSSGTANLNTGELFF. CDR3 coding DNA: TGTGCCAGCAGTTCCGGGACAGCCAATCTTAACACCGGGGAGCTGTTTTTT.